This T cell receptor beta chain emerged from a study of low-dose radiotherapy and immunotherapy resistance in tumors. Study details: The fractionation for Cohort 1 was 0.5 Gy per fraction every 2 weeks, totaling 6.5 Gy. A total of 13 Gy over 26 weeks was given to Cohort 2 as 1 Gy per fraction every two weeks. Primers targeting TRAV and TRBV primed first-strand cDNA, covering alpha and beta chains.

Noted time point: after trial treatment. Treatment denoted: LDRT plus nivolumab, ipilimumab, low-dose cyclophosphamide and aspirin (RACIN trial). The authors ran roughly 20 PCR cycles to amplify TCRs with a constant-region primer and V-primer adapter. The mRNA which had been isolated was amplified by in vitro transcription. In TCRdb, the reads were re-called with MiXCR into one record per CDR3 protein. The sample shows over 50,000 distinct CDR3 sequences, approximately 31% of them seen only once. This clonotype was seen many times. CDR1 is SNHLY, CDR2 FYNNEI, per germline. The ends were cut back, 6 bases at V and 8 bases at J, with 19 bases in the middle. CDR3 size: 15 residues.

V usage is TRBV2 and J usage is TRBJ2-2; the D gene is possibly TRBD1 (6 bases). This TCR came from a male donor with rectosigmoid adenocarcinoma. Sample: PBMCs, taken after low-dose radiotherapy plus immunotherapy. This chain's CDR3 is CASRQDSLRTGELFF. In nucleotides, the CDR3 is TGTGCCAGCAGGCAGGACAGCCTTCGGACGGGGGAGCTGTTTTTT.